This TCR beta chain was sequenced for a study of beta chain features in type 1 diabetes. The germline V gene encodes CDR1 SGHDN and CDR2 FVKESK. The CDR3 sequence is 13 residues long. Trimming took off 4 bases at V and 8 bases at J, with 12 bases between the two ends. Study-wide findings and caveats: Significant though moderate, a shortening of TCRB CDR3s appeared in all four CD4+ subsets of Type 1 diabetes patients. In comparison with healthy donors, patients had naive, central memory and Treg TCRB repertoires that appeared more similar.

The isolated RNA, all of it, was reverse transcribed, so expressed TCRB transcripts were what got sequenced. Assay used: immunoSEQ multiplex PCR; TCRdb lists only in-frame clones, some missing. The repertoire holds a few hundred thousand clones, around 28% seen once, with 0.065% in the top ten. In this sample, this clone turned up a few times. The antigen is unknown. This chain connects TRBV14 to TRBJ2-1; no firm D call. This receptor was identified in a man younger than 35 in good health. The material sequenced was naive CD4+ T cells from blood. The CDR3 DNA follows: TGTGCCAGCAGCCTCCAACATTGGGATGAGCAGTTCTTC. Translated: CASSLQHWDEQFF.